One TCR beta chain is described in this entry. The CDR3 runs 13 residues. Germline CDR1 and CDR2: LNHNV and YYDKDF (reference sequence). V was pared by 3 bases and J by 5 bases, with 8 bases between. The sample comes from a study of blood T cell repertoires in COVID-19. Study-wide context: Samples representing acute and convalescent COVID-19 were sourced from the United States, Italy and Spain. From T cells, B-cell-depleted T cells, or PBMCs came the material, which was cDNA or gDNA.

Seattle participants joined during active infection and were tracked over time. In the authors' workflow: Reference gene primer amplification gave nucleated cell count estimates. The protocol was immunoSEQ multiplex PCR, while the TCRdb copy is restricted to in-frame clones and leaves out a portion. The D gene and trimming were derived from the DNA, and the V and J assignments and clone size from that table. Of 450,000 or so clones in the sample, around nine tenths were seen once. This sequence joins TRBV15 and TRBJ2-1; weak D call: TRBD2 (6 bases). The TCR was taken from a man aged 18 to 30 with COVID-19, enrolled during active disease. The sequenced material came from peripheral blood. As DNA, the CDR3 is TGTGCCACCAGCAGGGGCGGGGACAATGAGCAGTTCTTC. Translated, it gives CATSRGGDNEQFF.